Shown below are 3 T cell receptor beta chains from a single sample sequenced in a study of blood T cell repertoires in COVID-19. Profiled with immunoSEQ multiplex PCR; TCRdb holds only in-frame clones, not every one. Of approximately 90,000 clones listed, around 86% are singletons. Sequencing input: peripheral blood. These receptors came from a woman of 80 years or more with acute or convalescent COVID-19.

The J gene is TRBJ1-2, the V gene TRBV29-1; unclear D gene. With 4 bases removed from V and 10 bases from J, the gap between germline ends came to 19 bases. The CDR3 length is 13 residues. Germline V gene lookup returns CDR1 SQVTM and CDR2 ANQGSEA. This CDR3 reads CSVVGDSPSSYTF. The CDR3 DNA reads TGCAGCGTTGTTGGTGACTCACCGTCGTCCTACACCTTC.

The CDR3 protein is CASSQTAGLTGELFF. The CDR3 coding sequence is TGTGCCAGCAGCCAGACGGCTGGACTCACCGGGGAGCTGTTTTTT. The J gene is TRBJ2-2, the V gene TRBV3-1 (or the pseudogene TRBV3-2); D is possibly TRBD2 (5 bases). With 3 bases removed from V and 4 bases from J, the gap between germline ends came to 12 bases. Looked up from germline, CDR1 is LGHDT and CDR2 is YNNKEL (reference sequence). The CDR3 sequence is 15 residues long.

V usage is TRBV5-1 and J usage is TRBJ2-1, with 7 bases aligning to TRBD2. Germline loops: CDR1 SGHRS, CDR2 YFSETQ. This CDR3 comprises 13 residues. V lost 3 bases to trimming and J lost 15 bases; unmatched junction nucleotides: 12. CDR3 nucleotides: TGCGCCAGCAGCTCACAAAATAGACTAGCCCCGTTCTTC. This codes for CASSSQNRLAPFF.